The 30 T cell receptor beta chains in this list originate from one sample, sequenced in a study of T cell repertoires in cytomegalovirus infection. These receptors' antigens are unknown. TCRdb processed the reads anew with MiXCR; each CDR3 protein has one entry. Seen here are approximately 350,000 distinct CDR3 sequences, just under 35% observed once, and the top ten hold approximately 12%. Sequencing was performed on cultured PBMCs, taken from culture after CMV antigen stimulation. These receptors were collected from a human donor in good health (CMV status not recorded). Some clones in this sample may be carry-over from other donors' samples.

This clonotype appeared many times. The rearrangement links TRBV7-2 to TRBJ2-1; 9 bases align to TRBD1. Germline V gene sequence: CDR1 SGHTA, CDR2 FQGNSA. J lost 7 bases, V lost 1 base, and 5 bases had no gene match. The CDR3 runs to 15 residues. The CDR3 coding sequence is TGTGCCAGCAGCTTAGTCGGGACAGGGAATAATGAGCAGTTCTTC. Amino acid sequence: CASSLVGTGNNEQFF.

This clonotype appeared many times. The J gene is TRBJ2-7, the V gene TRBV7-2; D gene uncertain. CDR3 length: 15 residues. Germline V gene lookup returns CDR1 SGHTA and CDR2 FQGNSA. With 0 bases removed from V and 4 bases from J, the gap between germline ends came to 13 bases. The CDR3 here is CASSLAPYYPYEQYF. Here the CDR3 DNA reads TGTGCCAGCAGCTTAGCGCCTTACTATCCGTACGAGCAGTACTTC.

This clonotype was observed many times. The CDR3 spells CASSLLPRNEQFF. The CDR3 region has the DNA TGTGCCAGCAGCTTATTACCACGCAATGAGCAGTTCTTC. This rearrangement joins TRBV7-2 to TRBJ2-1, with no clear D. CDR3 length: 13 residues. The V and J ends lost 2 bases and 6 bases respectively, with 8 bases between them. Per the germline V gene, CDR1 is SGHTA and CDR2 is FQGNSA.

This chain connects TRBV4-1 to TRBJ1-5, with 8 bases lining up with TRBD1. The CDR3 contains 18 residues. V was clipped by 0 bases and J by 6 bases; unmatched bases: 13. Germline V gene data show CDR1 as MGHRA and CDR2 as YSYEKL. The CDR3 protein is CASSQEPLVTGGGQPQHF. The CDR3 DNA sequence: TGCGCCAGCAGCCAAGAGCCACTGGTAACAGGGGGGGGTCAGCCCCAGCATTTT.

The gene calls are TRBV11-2 and TRBJ2-1, with 14 bases identical to TRBD2. The CDR3 is 17 amino acids. Losses at the gene ends were 0 bases for V and 5 bases for J; bases not matched to a gene: 3. The germline V gene encodes CDR1 SGHAT and CDR2 FQNNGV. The CDR3 protein is CASSLEGLAGDNNEQFF. For the CDR3, the DNA is TGTGCCAGCAGCTTAGAGGGACTAGCGGGAGACAACAATGAGCAGTTCTTC.

The chain has TRBV7-6 and TRBJ2-1; no reliable D call. CDR3 length: 15 amino acids. CDR1 is SGHVS, CDR2 FNYEAQ, per germline. V was trimmed by 3 bases and J by 9 bases, leaving 18 bases between them. CDR3 sequence reads: CASSFGLSQSAEQFF. CDR3 sequence (DNA): TGTGCCAGCAGCTTCGGGCTAAGCCAATCTGCTGAGCAGTTCTTC.

V usage is TRBV28 and J usage is TRBJ2-1; tentative D call: TRBD1 (5 bases). Trimming took 7 bases from V and 3 from J, leaving 10 bases between them. CDR3 length: 13 residues. Germline loops: CDR1 MDHEN, CDR2 SYDVKM. CDR3 loop: CASIPQGYNEQFF. The CDR3 DNA reads TGTGCCAGCATTCCCCAGGGCTACAATGAGCAGTTCTTC.

In DNA form, the CDR3 reads TGTGCCAGCAGCTTACAGGTCGGCGGCTGGTCCGGGGAGCTGTTTTTT. Protein: CASSLQVGGWSGELFF. The rearrangement joins TRBV7-2 to TRBJ2-2; unclear D gene. Trimming left V 2 bases short and J 6 bases short, with 16 bases between. Germline CDR1 is SGHTA and CDR2 is FQGNSA. This CDR3 comprises 16 residues. The full variable domain, its missing parts supplied by reference TRBV7-2 and TRBJ2-2, is GAGVSQSPSNKVTEKGKDVELRCDPISGHTALYWYRQSLGQGLEFLIYFQGNSAPDKSGLPSDRFSAERTGGSVSTLTIQRTQQEDSAVYLCASSLQVGGWSGELFFGEGSRLTVL.

The chain combines TRBV7-9 with TRBJ1-2, with a weak D call TRBD1 (5 bases). This CDR3 contains 14 residues. Germline assignment: CDR1 SEHNR and CDR2 FQNEAQ (reference sequence). Trimming removed 6 bases at V and 2 bases at J, with 13 bases between. This CDR3 is CASSHGSGNYGYTF. DNA for the CDR3: TGTGCCAGCAGTCACGGCTCAGGGAACTATGGCTACACCTTC.

This clonotype has just a few counts. The chain uses TRBV6-2 or TRBV6-3 and TRBJ2-1, with 10 bases matching TRBD2. The CDR3 is 18 residues long. Unmatched junction bases numbered 7, after V lost 2 bases and J lost 0 bases. The germline CDR1 and CDR2 sequences are MNHEY and SVGEGT. CDR3 sequence (DNA): TGTGCCAGCAGTTACGTAGCGGGAGGTTATAGCTCCTACAATGAGCAGTTCTTC. Translated, it gives CASSYVAGGYSSYNEQFF.

This clonotype was found a few times. The chain couples TRBV6-2 or TRBV6-3 to TRBJ2-2; 7 bases map to TRBD1. V dropped 8 bases and J dropped 6; count of bases not matched to a gene: 6. CDR1 is MNHEY and CDR2 is SVGEGT in the germline V gene. The CDR3 extends over 13 amino acids. As DNA, the CDR3 is TGTGCCAGCGGCACAGGGGTTGCCGGGGAGCTGTTTTTT. It translates to CASGTGVAGELFF.

V gene TRBV7-2 combines with J gene TRBJ2-1, with a weak D call TRBD2 (5 bases). CDR1 SGHTA and CDR2 FQGNSA come from the germline V gene. Trimming took off 6 bases at V and 7 bases at J, with 25 bases between the two ends. CDR3 size: 17 residues. The CDR3 sequence: CASSPTRLAGRRNEQFF. CDR3 DNA sequence: TGTGCCAGCAGTCCCACAAGGCTAGCCGGCCGGAGGAATGAGCAGTTCTTC.

This sequence joins TRBV14 and TRBJ2-1; D is uncertain. CDR1 and CDR2 from the germline V gene are SGHDN and FVKESK. CDR3 size: 15 residues. V lost 1 base to trimming and J lost 1 base, with 8 bases between them. CDR3 region: CASSQGSYSYNEQFF. The CDR3 DNA follows: TGTGCCAGCAGCCAAGGATCTTATTCCTACAATGAGCAGTTCTTC.

CDR3 region: CASSRGSETDTQYF. The CDR3 coding sequence is TGTGCCAGCAGCCGCGGGAGTGAGACAGATACGCAGTATTTT. The V call is TRBV12-3 or TRBV12-4, the J call TRBJ2-3, with TRBD2 matching over 7 bases. This CDR3 contains 14 residues. With V trimmed by 6 bases and J by 3 bases, 6 bases remained unmatched.

The V call is TRBV7-2, the J call TRBJ1-5; 7 positions agree with TRBD1. V was pared by 5 bases and J by 9 bases, with 13 bases of the junction left unmatched. CDR1 SGHTA and CDR2 FQGNSA come from the germline V gene. This CDR3 comprises 15 residues. CDR3 nucleotides: TGTGCCAGCAGCCCCGTCCCGGGACAGATACCGCCCCAGCATTTT. This translates into CASSPVPGQIPPQHF.

This sequence joins TRBV7-2 and TRBJ2-7; possibly TRBD2 for D (5 bases). V was trimmed by 5 bases and J by 3 bases, leaving 14 bases between them. The CDR3 has 14 residues. The germline gives CDR1 SGHTA, CDR2 FQGNSA. Written as DNA, the CDR3 is TGTGCCAGCAGCGAAGGACTCGGAGGCTACGAGCAGTACGTC. Residues: CASSEGLGGYEQYV.

Only a few counts were recorded for this clonotype. V is TRBV4-1 and J is TRBJ2-1; D gene uncertain. Trimming stripped 2 bases from V and 2 bases from J, with 7 bases between. In germline, CDR1 is MGHRA, CDR2 YSYEKL. CDR3 length: 14 residues. Here the CDR3 DNA reads TGCGCCAGCAGCCAACCGGACGCCTACAATGAGCAGTTCTTC. It specifies CASSQPDAYNEQFF.

The gene calls are TRBV12-5 and TRBJ2-7, with no clear D. The V gene's germline CDR1 is LGHNT and CDR2 FRNRAP. This CDR3 region has 12 residues. The V end lost 2 bases, the J end lost 3 bases, and 5 bases lay between the germline ends. The CDR3 protein is CASGLWGYEQYF. CDR3 nucleotides: TGTGCTAGTGGTTTGTGGGGCTACGAGCAGTACTTC.

This clonotype was seen repeatedly, ten times or more. V and J are TRBV7-2 and TRBJ1-1; no firm D call. Trimming pared 1 base from V and 11 bases from J, leaving 11 bases between. Germline CDR1 and CDR2: SGHTA and FQGNSA. This CDR3 is built from 12 residues. Written as DNA, the CDR3 is TGTGCCAGCAGCTTAGACGCGTATTTGGCTTTCTTT. It codes for CASSLDAYLAFF.

The V call is TRBV5-1, the J call TRBJ1-1; 10 bases are a match to TRBD1. Looked up from germline, CDR1 is SGHRS and CDR2 is YFSETQ. With V trimmed by 4 bases and J by 0 bases, 12 bases remained unmatched. This CDR3 is built from 18 residues. The CDR3 bases are TGCGCCAGCAGCGGACTGGGACAGGGGAGGAGCATGAACACTGAAGCTTTCTTT. Protein: CASSGLGQGRSMNTEAFF.

The rearrangement uses TRBV7-2 and TRBJ2-3; D is undetermined. Germline values: CDR1 SGHTA, CDR2 FQGNSA. This CDR3 contains 13 residues. Trimming removed 5 bases at V and 9 bases at J, with 15 bases between. CDR3 residues: CASSPHLASTQYF. CDR3 bases: TGTGCCAGCAGCCCACACTTGGCGTCGACGCAGTATTTT. Full variable domain (remainder filled in from reference TRBV7-2 and TRBJ2-3): GAGVSQSPSNKVTEKGKDVELRCDPISGHTALYWYRQSLGQGLEFLIYFQGNSAPDKSGLPSDRFSAERTGGSVSTLTIQRTQQEDSAVYLCASSPHLASTQYFGPGTRLTVL.

V is TRBV12-3 or TRBV12-4 and J is TRBJ2-7; D unresolved. V was shortened by 2 bases and J by 5 bases, with 10 bases between the two germline ends. This CDR3 contains 13 residues. CDR3 region: CASSLRTTNEQYF. CDR3 sequence (DNA): TGTGCCAGCAGTTTACGGACCACAAACGAGCAGTACTTC.

This chain joins TRBV28 and TRBJ2-5; D might be TRBD1 (5 bases). V gave up 3 bases and J gave up 4 bases, with 15 bases separating them. The CDR3 spans 15 residues. CDR1 is MDHEN and CDR2 is SYDVKM in the germline V gene. The CDR3 sequence is CASSLEQVPRETQYF. CDR3 bases: TGTGCCAGCAGTTTGGAACAGGTACCTCGAGAGACCCAGTACTTC. The complete variable domain, with remaining parts taken from reference TRBV28 and TRBJ2-5, reads DVKVTQSSRYLVKRTGEKVFLECVQDMDHENMFWYRQDPGLGLRLIYFSYDVKMKEKGDIPEGYSVSREKKERFSLILESASTNQTSMYLCASSLEQVPRETQYFGPGTRLLVL.

The rearrangement links TRBV2 to TRBJ2-1; no clear D. The CDR3 sequence is 13 residues long. CDR1 and CDR2 (germline): SNHLY, FYNNEI. Deletions cut 1 base from V and 5 bases from J, with 6 bases between. The CDR3 loop reads CASSEEADNEQFF. The CDR3 DNA sequence: TGTGCCAGCAGTGAAGAGGCAGACAATGAGCAGTTCTTC.

This clonotype occurred a few times. The J gene is TRBJ2-2, the V gene TRBV6-5; tentatively, D is TRBD1 (6 bases). This CDR3 has 13 residues. Germline values: CDR1 MNHEY, CDR2 SVGAGI. Trimming stripped 10 bases from V and 8 bases from J, with 17 bases between. The DNA for the CDR3 is TGTGCCACCCGACAGGAAGGGTGGGGGGAGCTGTTTTTT. Its protein is CATRQEGWGELFF.

This clonotype was picked up a small number of times. The gene calls are TRBV7-6 and TRBJ2-7; no definite D call. Trimming took off 1 base at V and 7 bases at J, with 11 bases between the two ends. CDR3 length equals 13 residues. CDR1 SGHVS and CDR2 FNYEAQ come from the germline V gene. As DNA, the CDR3 is TGTGCCAGCAGCTTAGTTAAAGAGTCGGAGCAGTACTTC. As protein: CASSLVKESEQYF.

A few counts support this clonotype. The V and J genes are TRBV7-8 and TRBJ2-7; TRBD2 matches 9 bases. J lost 5 bases, V lost 3 bases, and 2 bases had no gene match. The length of the CDR3 is 13 residues. CDR1 SGHVS and CDR2 FQNEAQ come from the germline V gene. CDR3 in amino acids: CASSFLAGDEQYV. The DNA for the CDR3 is TGTGCCAGCAGCTTCTTAGCGGGAGACGAGCAGTACGTC.

This clonotype has ten or more counts. The gene calls are TRBV7-2 and TRBJ2-1; 9 bases are a match to TRBD1. V shed 7 bases, J shed 5 bases, and the junction held 3 bases outside the gene matches. CDR3 length: 13 amino acids. The germline gives CDR1 SGHTA, CDR2 FQGNSA. The CDR3 nucleotides are TGTGCCAGCACATGGACAGGGGACAATGAGCAGTTCTTC. Its translation is CASTWTGDNEQFF.

This clonotype was counted a few times. The rearrangement joins TRBV2 to TRBJ2-7, with a possible D match to TRBD2 (6 bases). Germline CDR1 SNHLY, CDR2 FYNNEI. The CDR3 extends over 14 amino acids. V lost 4 bases, J lost 3 bases, and 13 bases lay in between. The CDR3 loop reads CASSGAGFFYEQYF. The CDR3 DNA sequence: TGTGCCAGCAGTGGCGCGGGGTTTTTCTACGAGCAGTACTTC. Based on the CDR3 plus reference TRBV2 and TRBJ2-7, the full variable domain is EPEVTQTPSHQVTQMGQEVILRCVPISNHLYFYWYRQILGQKVEFLVSFYNNEISEKSEIFDDQFSVERPDGSNFTLKIRSTKLEDSAMYFCASSGAGFFYEQYFGPGTRLTVT.

This clonotype was seen a few times. The V and J genes are TRBV5-1 and TRBJ2-1; 8 nucleotides line up with TRBD2. This CDR3 comprises 17 residues. Germline V lookup: CDR1 SGHRS, CDR2 YFSETQ. The J segment lost 10 bases and the V segment lost 2 bases, leaving 17 bases of the junction unmatched. For the CDR3, the DNA is TGCGCCAGCAGCTTACATGGTTTTACTAGCGGATACTCCGAGCAGTTCTTC. It is translated as CASSLHGFTSGYSEQFF.